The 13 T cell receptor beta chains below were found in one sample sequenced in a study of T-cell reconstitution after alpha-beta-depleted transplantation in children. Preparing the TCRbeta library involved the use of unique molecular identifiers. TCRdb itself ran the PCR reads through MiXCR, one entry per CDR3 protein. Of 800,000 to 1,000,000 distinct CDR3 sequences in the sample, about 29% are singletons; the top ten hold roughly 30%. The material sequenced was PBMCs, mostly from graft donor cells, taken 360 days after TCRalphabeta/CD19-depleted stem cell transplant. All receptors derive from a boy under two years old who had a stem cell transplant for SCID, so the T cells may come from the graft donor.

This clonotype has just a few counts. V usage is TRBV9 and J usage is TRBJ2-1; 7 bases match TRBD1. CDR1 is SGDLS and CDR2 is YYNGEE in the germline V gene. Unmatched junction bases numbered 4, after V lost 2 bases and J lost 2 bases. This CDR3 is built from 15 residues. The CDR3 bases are TGTGCCAGCAGCGTTTTCCAGGGGGCCTACAATGAGCAGTTCTTC. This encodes CASSVFQGAYNEQFF.

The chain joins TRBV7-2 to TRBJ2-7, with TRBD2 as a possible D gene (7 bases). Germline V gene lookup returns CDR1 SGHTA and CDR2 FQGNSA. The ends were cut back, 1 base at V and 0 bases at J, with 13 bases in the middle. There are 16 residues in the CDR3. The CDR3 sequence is CASSLEAGARSYEQYF. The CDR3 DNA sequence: TGTGCCAGCAGCTTAGAGGCGGGGGCCCGCTCCTACGAGCAGTACTTC.

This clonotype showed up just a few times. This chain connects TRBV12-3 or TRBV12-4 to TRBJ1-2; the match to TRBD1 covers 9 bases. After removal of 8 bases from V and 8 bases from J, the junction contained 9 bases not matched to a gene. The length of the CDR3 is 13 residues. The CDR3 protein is CASLGDRDRGYTF. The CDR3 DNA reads TGTGCCAGCTTGGGGGACAGGGACAGAGGCTACACCTTC.

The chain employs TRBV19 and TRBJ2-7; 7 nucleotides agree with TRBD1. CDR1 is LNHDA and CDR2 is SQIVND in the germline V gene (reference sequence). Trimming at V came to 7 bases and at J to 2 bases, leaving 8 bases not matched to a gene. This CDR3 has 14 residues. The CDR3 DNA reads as TGTGCCAGTACCGACCGGGACAGACCCTACGAGCAGTACTTC. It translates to CASTDRDRPYEQYF.

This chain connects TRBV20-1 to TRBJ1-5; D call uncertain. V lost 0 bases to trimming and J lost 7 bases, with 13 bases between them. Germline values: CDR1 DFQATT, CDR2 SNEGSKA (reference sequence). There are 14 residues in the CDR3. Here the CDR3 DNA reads TGCAGTGCTAGAGATAACTGGGCAGCCCAGCCCCAGCATTTT. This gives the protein CSARDNWAAQPQHF.

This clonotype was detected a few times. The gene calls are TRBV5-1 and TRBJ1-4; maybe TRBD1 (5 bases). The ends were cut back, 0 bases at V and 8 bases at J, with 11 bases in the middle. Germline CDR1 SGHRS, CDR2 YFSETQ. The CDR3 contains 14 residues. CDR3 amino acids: CASSLGLWGEKLFF. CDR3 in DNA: TGCGCCAGCAGCTTGGGGCTATGGGGGGAAAAACTGTTTTTT.

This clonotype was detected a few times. CDR3 bases: TGCGCCAGCAGCTTGAGGGTAGAGTGGGCTGAAGCTTTCTTT. It translates to CASSLRVEWAEAFF. The chain couples TRBV5-1 to TRBJ1-1; D not certain. This CDR3 has 14 residues. Germline V gene lookup returns CDR1 SGHRS and CDR2 YFSETQ. Between the trimmed V and J ends, which lost 1 base and 6 bases, there was a span of 13 bases.

DNA for the CDR3: TGCGCCAGCAGCTTGGCGGGGCTGCCGGGGAAGCGGCCACCCGGGGAGCTGTTTTTT. This encodes CASSLAGLPGKRPPGELFF. V is TRBV5-1 and J is TRBJ2-2; either TRBD1 or TRBD2 may fit D (5 bases each). CDR1 and CDR2 (germline): SGHRS, YFSETQ. V was trimmed by 0 bases and J by 6 bases, leaving 24 bases between them. This CDR3 spans 19 amino acids.

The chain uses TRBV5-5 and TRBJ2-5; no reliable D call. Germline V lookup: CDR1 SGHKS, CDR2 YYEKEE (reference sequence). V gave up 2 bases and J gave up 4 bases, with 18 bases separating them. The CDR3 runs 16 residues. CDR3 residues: CASSFSAGGARETQYF. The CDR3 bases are TGTGCCAGCAGCTTTTCGGCAGGCGGCGCGAGAGAGACCCAGTACTTC.

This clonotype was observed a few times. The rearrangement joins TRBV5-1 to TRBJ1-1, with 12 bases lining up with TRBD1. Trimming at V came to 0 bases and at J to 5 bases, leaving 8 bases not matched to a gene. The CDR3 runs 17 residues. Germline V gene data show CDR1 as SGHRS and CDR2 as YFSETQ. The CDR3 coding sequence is TGCGCCAGCAGCTTGGTCCCGGGACAGGGGGCGAGAACTGAAGCTTTCTTT. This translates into CASSLVPGQGARTEAFF. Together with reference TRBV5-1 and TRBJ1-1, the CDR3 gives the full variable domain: KAGVTQTPRYLIKTRGQQVTLSCSPISGHRSVSWYQQTPGQGLQFLFEYFSETQRNKGNFPGRFSGRQFSNSRSEMNVSTLELGDSALYLCASSLVPGQGARTEAFFGQGTRLTVV.

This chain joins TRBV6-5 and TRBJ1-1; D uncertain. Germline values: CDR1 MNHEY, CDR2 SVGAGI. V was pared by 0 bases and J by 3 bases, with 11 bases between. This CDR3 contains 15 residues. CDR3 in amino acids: CASSYSTLGYTEAFF. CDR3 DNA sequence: TGTGCCAGCAGTTACTCGACGTTGGGGTACACTGAAGCTTTCTTT.

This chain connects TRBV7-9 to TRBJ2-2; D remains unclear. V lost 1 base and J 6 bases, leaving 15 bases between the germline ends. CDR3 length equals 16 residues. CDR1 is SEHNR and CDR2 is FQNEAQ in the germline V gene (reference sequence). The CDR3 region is CASSLEGSSRPGELFF. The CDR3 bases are TGTGCCAGCAGCTTAGAGGGATCGAGTAGGCCCGGGGAGCTGTTTTTT.

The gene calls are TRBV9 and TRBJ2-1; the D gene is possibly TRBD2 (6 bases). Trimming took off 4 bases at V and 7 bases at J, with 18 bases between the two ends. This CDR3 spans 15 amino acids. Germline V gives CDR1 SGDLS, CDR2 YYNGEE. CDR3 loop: CASSPSRLVGNEQFF. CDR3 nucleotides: TGTGCCAGCAGCCCCTCTAGACTAGTCGGTAATGAGCAGTTCTTC.